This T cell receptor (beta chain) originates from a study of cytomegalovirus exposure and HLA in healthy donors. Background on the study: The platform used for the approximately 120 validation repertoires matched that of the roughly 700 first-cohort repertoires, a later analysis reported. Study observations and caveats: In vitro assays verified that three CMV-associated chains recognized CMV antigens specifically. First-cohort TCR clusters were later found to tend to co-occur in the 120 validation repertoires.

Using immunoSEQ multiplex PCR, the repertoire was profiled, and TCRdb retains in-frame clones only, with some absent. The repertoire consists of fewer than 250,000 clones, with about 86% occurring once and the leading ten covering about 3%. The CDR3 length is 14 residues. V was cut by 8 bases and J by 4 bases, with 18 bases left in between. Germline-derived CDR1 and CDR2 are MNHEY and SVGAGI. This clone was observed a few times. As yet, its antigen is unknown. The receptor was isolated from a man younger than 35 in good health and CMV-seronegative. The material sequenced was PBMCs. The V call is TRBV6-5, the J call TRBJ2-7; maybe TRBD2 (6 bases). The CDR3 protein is CASGVGGVGYEQYF. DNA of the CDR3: TGTGCCAGCGGGGTTGGCGGGGTGGGTTACGAGCAGTACTTC.